This TCR beta chain was observed in a study of shared clonotypes between healthy human individuals (dated by TCRdb to 2018 to 2020). At the level of the whole study: Three men and a couple of women, aged 18 to 49 years, made up the cohort. For each donor, CD4 naive and CD4 memory were each run on three plates, CD8 naive on two plates, and CD8 memory on one plate. Blood TCR repertoires of four to six healthy adults were deeply sequenced to estimate repertoire size and the extent of clonotype sharing between individuals. Libraries were prepared and TCR repertoires were sequenced by different laboratories using diverse techniques, in order to increase sequencing depth and limit assay-specific biases. Leukapheresis yielded between about 0.85 and 9.5 billion PBMCs per donor. Overall study outcomes, separate from this receptor: Rarefaction of sorted-subset datasets indicated incomplete sequencing despite the large sequencing depth. Compared with non-shared clonotypes, clonotypes shared by all four sorted-subset donors had higher generation probabilities. Based on pairwise subsampling, the degree of clonotype sharing among donors was expected to be affected by sequencing depth. Naive subsets generally had larger estimated clonotype richness than memory subsets did. Sampling was limited to blood, and TCR repertoires in tissue likely differ from TCR repertoires in blood. The small number of donors limited the genetic and exposure-history diversity represented. About 5% of naive CD4, 3.5% of naive CD8, 2% to 2.5% of memory CD4, and 0.35% to 0.5% of memory CD8 clonotypes were shared across a few donors.

Healthy HIV-negative adults with no recently reported acute infections or vaccinations were included as donors. All donors were Caucasian adults living in Nashville, Tennessee, USA. Magnetic negative selection was used to enrich CD4+ T cells, after which naive cells were positively selected on CD45RA and the negative fraction became the memory subset. After blood collection by leukapheresis, PBMCs were isolated using Ficoll-Histopaque density gradient centrifugation and then cryopreserved in the vapor phase of liquid nitrogen. Purity and quantity of every magnetically sorted T cell population were checked by analytical flow cytometry. From each sorted fraction, genomic DNA was isolated and quantified by UV absorbance on a Nanodrop 2000c. V is shortened by 4 bases, J by 0 bases, and the region joining them spans 20 bases. Measured from the cysteine to the phenylalanine, the CDR3 is 18 residues long. Left in the record is the CDR3 DNA by itself, 54 bases read in frame from the first base. According to the germline V gene, CDR1 reads SGDLS and CDR2 reads YYNGEE.

Using the deep immunoSEQ assay, TCR CDR3 regions were amplified from genomic DNA by multiplex PCR. Extracted genomic DNA from each cell subset was distributed evenly across all wells of several immunoSEQ 96-well plates, and each plate was treated as a replicate. For sorted subsets, roughly 200 ng of genomic DNA, equivalent to around 30,000 T cell genomes, went into each replicate PCR. The purified libraries were quantified using a Qubit 3.0 fluorometer, sized with a Bioanalyzer 2100, and then quantified again using the KAPA Library Quantification kit. Each immunoSEQ 96-well plate was sequenced on its own single-read 150-cycle Illumina NextSeq 550 flow cell. The authors processed their data as follows. Because only junctional sequences without quality scores were contained in the immunoSEQ output, filtering matching that applied to full-length reads could not be performed. Sequences were annotated with PyIR, a Python wrapper for IgBLAST v1.9, using IMGT germline references to assign V/J genes and CDR3. Reads with weak V/J assignments (E-value above 1e-6), missing CDR3, stop codons, out-of-frame junctions, or ambiguous translated residues were removed. A V3J clonotype was defined by an identical inferred V gene, J gene, and CDR3 amino acid sequence. Percentage overlap between repertoires was calculated by dividing the number of shared unique clonotypes by the size of the smaller repertoire. Repertoire richness was assessed with RTK rarefaction, the Chao1 estimator, and Recon v2.1 estimates of unobserved clonotypes. For all TCRbeta clonotypes obtained by the gDNA method from a few donors, generation probabilities were computed with OLGA. TCRdb provides this immuneACCESS table in a form limited to in-frame rearrangements. Some clones are lacking; in checked studies, under half of them reflect an unresolved V gene, and why the rest are absent is not known. V and J calls and clone size are given by that table; D and trimming were obtained from the DNA. The sample yields about 2.4 million clones; around nine tenths were counted once. The ten largest account for roughly 0.15% of the sample.

About this clone: There is no known antigen for this receptor. Per-base qualities were not stored, and no clone one base away is much larger.

Here the chain combines TRBV9 and TRBJ2-1, with the D gene call left open. What was sequenced was naive CD4+ T cells sorted from blood. According to the study, the label for this sample's cell subset or site signals: CD45RA+ positively selected. This sequence originates from a young man in good health. The DNA is as follows: TGTGCCAGCAGCCCATCACCCCCACTTTTCGGCTCCTACAATGAGCAGTTCTTC. The encoded protein is CASSPSPPLFGSYNEQFF.